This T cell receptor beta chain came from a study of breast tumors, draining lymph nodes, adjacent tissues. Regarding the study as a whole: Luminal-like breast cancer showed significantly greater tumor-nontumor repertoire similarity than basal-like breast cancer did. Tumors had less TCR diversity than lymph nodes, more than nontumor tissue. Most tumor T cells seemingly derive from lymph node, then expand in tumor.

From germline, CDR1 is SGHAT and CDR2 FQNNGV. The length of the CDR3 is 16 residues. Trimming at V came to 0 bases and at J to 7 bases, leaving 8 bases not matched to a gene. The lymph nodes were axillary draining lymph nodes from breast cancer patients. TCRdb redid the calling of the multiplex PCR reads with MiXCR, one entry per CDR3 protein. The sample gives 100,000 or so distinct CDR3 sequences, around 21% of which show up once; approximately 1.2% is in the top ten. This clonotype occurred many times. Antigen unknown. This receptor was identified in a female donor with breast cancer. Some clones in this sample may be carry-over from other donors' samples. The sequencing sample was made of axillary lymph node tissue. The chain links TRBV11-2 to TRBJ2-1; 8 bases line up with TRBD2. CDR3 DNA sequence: TGTGCCAGCAGCTTAGATCGGACTAGCATCGGGAATGAGCAGTTCTTC. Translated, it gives CASSLDRTSIGNEQFF.